This TCR beta chain was obtained from a study of breast tumors, draining lymph nodes, adjacent tissues. This clonotype was picked up many times. As yet, its antigen is unknown. Samples came from axillary lymph nodes draining the breast cancer. General study points: Data fit most tumor T cells coming from lymph node, expanding in tumor.

The CDR3 loop spans 15 amino acids. The ends were cut back, 4 bases at V and 0 bases at J, with 10 bases in the middle. Germline V CDR1 and CDR2: SGHRS, YFSETQ. TCRdb re-derived calls from the multiplex PCR reads in MiXCR, one entry per CDR3 protein. The sample has about 270,000 distinct CDR3 sequences; 30% are singletons. Input material: axillary lymph node tissue. This receptor was taken from a female donor with breast cancer. Some clones in this sample may be carry-over from other donors' samples. The rearrangement joins TRBV5-1 to TRBJ1-4; D remains unclear. In nucleotides, the CDR3 is TGCGCCAGCAGCCCTGGGTTTACAACTAATGAAAAACTGTTTTTT. It specifies CASSPGFTTNEKLFF.